A selection of T cell receptor beta chains follows, all from one sample in a study of T-cell reconstitution after alpha-beta-depleted transplantation in children. TCRdb fed the PCR reads into MiXCR, producing one record per CDR3 protein. The sample includes hundreds of thousands of distinct CDR3 sequences, approximately 9% of them seen just once. The sample here was PBMCs from the stem cell graft donor, taken from the stem cell graft. The origin of the receptors is a human donor who donated a stem cell graft to a child with acute lymphoblastic leukemia. CDR3s include the opening cysteine and the closing phenylalanine or tryptophan. A D gene is named only where the DNA matches it firmly. Size tells how often a clone was seen (once, few, many) or the class of an expanded clone, and some rows leave it out.

TRBD1	-	TRBV12-5	TRBJ1-1	CASGFRQGNTEAFF	TGTGCTAGTGGTTTCCGACAGGGGAACACTGAAGCTTTCTTT
TRBD1	few	TRBV6-1	TRBJ2-7	CATSQVMDRADEQYF	TGTGCCACCTCCCAAGTAATGGACAGGGCTGACGAGCAGTACTTC
TRBD2	-	TRBV6-2/TRBV6-3	TRBJ2-1	CASSQLAGGHSEQFF	TGTGCCAGCAGCCAACTAGCGGGGGGGCATAGTGAGCAGTTCTTC
TRBD1	few	TRBV6-2/TRBV6-3	TRBJ1-5	CASADRERGNQPQHF	TGTGCCAGCGCTGACAGGGAGAGAGGCAATCAGCCCCAGCATTTT
-	many	TRBV3-1	TRBJ2-4	CASSQTRGSLAIQYF	TGTGCCAGCAGCCAAACCCGCGGTTCACTCGCCATTCAGTACTTC
TRBD2	-	TRBV10-2	TRBJ2-3	CASRAKSGVTDTQYF	TGCGCCAGCAGAGCCAAGAGCGGGGTCACAGATACGCAGTATTTT
-	-	TRBV20-1	TRBJ1-3	CSATIYSGNTIYF	TGCAGTGCTACGATATACTCTGGAAACACCATATATTTT
TRBD1	few	TRBV20-1	TRBJ1-2	CSARDNKGTVYGYTF	TGCAGTGCTAGAGACAATAAAGGGACAGTTTATGGCTACACCTTC
TRBD1	-	TRBV20-1	TRBJ1-2	CSASQGARGYTF	TGCAGTGCTAGCCAGGGGGCCCGGGGCTACACCTTC
TRBD2	-	TRBV29-1	TRBJ2-3	CSVGGAVAGAKGADTQYF	TGCAGCGTTGGGGGGGCCGTAGCGGGAGCCAAGGGCGCAGATACGCAGTATTTT
-	-	TRBV5-1	TRBJ2-7	CASGSGTSTYEQYF	TGCGCCAGCGGCTCGGGGACAAGCACCTACGAGCAGTACTTC
-	-	TRBV6-5	TRBJ2-6	CASSLRPSSGANVLTF	TGTGCCAGCAGTTTACGCCCCAGCTCTGGGGCCAACGTCCTGACTTTC
-	many	TRBV6-5	TRBJ1-1	CASSYAQDRTEAFF	TGTGCCAGCAGTTACGCACAGGATCGCACTGAAGCTTTCTTT
-	-	TRBV7-6	TRBJ1-3	CASSLESRYSGNTIYF	TGTGCCAGCAGCTTAGAGTCGAGGTACTCTGGAAACACCATATATTTT
-	few	TRBV6-2/TRBV6-3	TRBJ1-4	CASSYDRRNEKLFF	TGTGCCAGCAGTTACGACAGACGGAATGAAAAACTGTTTTTT
TRBD2	few	TRBV29-1	TRBJ2-3	CSVDGGAGDTQYF	TGCAGCGTTGACGGGGGGGCTGGAGATACGCAGTATTTT
-	medium-sized	TRBV29-1	TRBJ2-2	CSVEDRELSGELFF	TGCAGCGTTGAAGATAGGGAACTGTCCGGGGAGCTGTTTTTT
-	-	TRBV5-1	TRBJ1-1	CASSVDSLNTEAFF	TGCGCCAGCAGCGTGGACAGCTTGAACACTGAAGCTTTCTTT
-	-	TRBV3-1	TRBJ2-7	CASSQGIRGTYEQYF	TGTGCCAGCAGCCAGGGAATTCGGGGGACCTACGAGCAGTACTTC
-	-	TRBV24-1	TRBJ1-1	CATRENTEAFF	TGTGCCACCAGAGAGAACACTGAAGCTTTCTTT
-	-	TRBV7-2	TRBJ2-3	CASRARSLSTDTQYF	TGTGCCAGCAGAGCTCGGTCGCTAAGCACAGATACGCAGTATTTT
-	many	TRBV10-3	TRBJ2-1	CAISESVVVNEQFF	TGTGCCATCAGTGAGTCGGTAGTTGTCAATGAGCAGTTCTTC
TRBD1	few	TRBV29-1	TRBJ1-1	CSGRTGLLAFF	TGCAGCGGAAGGACAGGTCTCCTAGCTTTCTTT
TRBD1	many	TRBV5-1	TRBJ2-1	CASSLATTHGQGGNEQFF	TGCGCCAGCAGCTTGGCCACCACCCATGGACAGGGGGGCAATGAGCAGTTCTTC
-	many	TRBV29-1	TRBJ2-7	CSVEPGSGEQYF	TGCAGCGTTGAGCCAGGGTCGGGGGAGCAGTACTTC
-	-	TRBV7-9	TRBJ1-1	CASSLLADVVPEAFF	TGTGCCAGCAGCTTATTGGCAGATGTTGTACCGGAAGCTTTCTTT
-	-	TRBV27	TRBJ1-5	CASRLSGDSNQPQHF	TGTGCCAGCAGGCTTTCAGGGGATAGCAATCAGCCCCAGCATTTT
-	few	TRBV28	TRBJ1-1	CASSFPLLGRGQNTEAFF	TGTGCCAGCAGTTTTCCTCTGCTCGGTAGGGGACAGAACACTGAAGCTTTCTTT
TRBD1	few	TRBV29-1	TRBJ2-2	CSVVWFGTGALGELFF	TGCAGCGTTGTGTGGTTTGGGACAGGAGCCCTCGGGGAGCTGTTTTTT
-	-	TRBV27	TRBJ2-3	CASSPQFRDTGTDTQYF	TGTGCCAGCAGTCCCCAGTTTAGGGACACGGGCACAGATACGCAGTATTTT
-	many	TRBV9	TRBJ2-7	CASSPHPDRSYEQYF	TGTGCCAGCAGCCCCCACCCGGACAGAAGCTACGAGCAGTACTTC
-	few	TRBV29-1	TRBJ2-7	CSVDYGYEQYF	TGCAGCGTTGACTACGGCTACGAGCAGTACTTC
-	-	TRBV11-3	TRBJ1-1	CASSVGGYRKNTEAFF	TGTGCCAGCAGCGTAGGGGGTTACAGAAAGAACACTGAAGCTTTCTTT
TRBD1	many	TRBV24-1	TRBJ1-6	CAPGDSYNSPLHF	TGTGCCCCCGGGGACAGCTATAATTCACCCCTCCACTTT
-	few	TRBV7-8	TRBJ2-5	CASSPYRETQYF	TGTGCCAGCAGCCCATACAGAGAGACCCAGTACTTC
-	few	TRBV29-1	TRBJ2-7	CSAQESYEQYF	TGCAGCGCTCAGGAGTCCTACGAGCAGTACTTC
TRBD1	few	TRBV5-1	TRBJ2-7	CASSWPGQGTYEQYF	TGCGCCAGCAGCTGGCCGGGACAGGGCACCTACGAGCAGTACTTC
-	few	TRBV19	TRBJ1-2	CASSMSFGEDYGYTF	TGTGCCAGTAGTATGTCGTTCGGGGAGGACTATGGCTACACCTTC